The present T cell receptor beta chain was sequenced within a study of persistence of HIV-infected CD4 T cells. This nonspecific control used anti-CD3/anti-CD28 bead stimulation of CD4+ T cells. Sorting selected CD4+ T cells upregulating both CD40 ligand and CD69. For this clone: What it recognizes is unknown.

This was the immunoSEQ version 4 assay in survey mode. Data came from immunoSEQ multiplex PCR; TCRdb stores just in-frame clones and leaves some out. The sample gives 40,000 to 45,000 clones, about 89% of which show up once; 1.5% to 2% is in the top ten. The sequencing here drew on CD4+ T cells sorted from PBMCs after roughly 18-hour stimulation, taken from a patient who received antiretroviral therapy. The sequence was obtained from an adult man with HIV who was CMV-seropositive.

CDR3 region: CASTGRTSGASDTQYF. DNA of the CDR3: TGTGCCAGCACCGGTCGGACTAGCGGGGCGTCAGATACGCAGTATTTT. This chain links TRBV2 with TRBJ2-3; TRBD2 agrees at 12 bases. The CDR3 has 16 residues. From germline, CDR1 is SNHLY and CDR2 FYNNEI. After removal of 7 bases from V and 4 bases from J, the junction contained 9 bases not matched to a gene.